This passage covers 5 T cell receptor beta chains from one sample sequenced in a study of OX40 agonist ivuxolimab in advanced cancers. The protocol was immunoSEQ multiplex PCR, while the TCRdb copy is restricted to in-frame clones and leaves out a portion. The data hold tens of thousands of clones, with roughly 79% observed a single time. Sequencing was performed on CD4+ or CD8+ T cells sorted from blood, taken in a trial of the OX40 agonist ivuxolimab. These receptors all come from an adult with an advanced solid tumor such as melanoma, head and neck, liver or kidney cancer.

This chain uses TRBV7-8 with TRBJ2-5, with D unclear. Deletions cut 1 base from V and 1 base from J, with 13 bases between. The CDR3 totals 16 residues. Per germline, CDR1 SGHVS and CDR2 FQNEAQ. The CDR3 DNA is TGTGCCAGCAGCTTAGATTCGGGTATGGTCCAAGAGACCCAGTACTTC. It encodes CASSLDSGMVQETQYF.

The chain combines TRBV6-6 with TRBJ2-7; D may match TRBD1 or TRBD2 (5 bases each). The ends were cut back, 6 bases at V and 2 bases at J, with 17 bases in the middle. This CDR3 is 15 amino acids long. The germline CDR1 and CDR2 sequences are MNHNY and SVGAGI (reference sequence). In DNA form, the CDR3 reads TGTGCCAGCAGCTTCTCCCGGGACGGAGCCTACGAGCAGTACTTC. Translating it yields CASSFSRDGAYEQYF.

The gene calls are TRBV9 and TRBJ2-2; D possibly matches TRBD1 or TRBD2 (7 bases each). CDR3 length: 15 amino acids. Germline lookup yields CDR1 SGDLS and CDR2 YYNGEE. V dropped 2 bases and J dropped 7 bases, with 15 bases sitting between them. The CDR3 DNA is TGTGCCAGCAGCGTCGACAGGGAGGGTTACGGGGAGCTGTTTTTT. It translates to CASSVDREGYGELFF.

This chain uses TRBV6-5 with TRBJ1-1, with 9 bases lining up with TRBD1. There are 14 residues in the CDR3. Losses at the gene ends were 6 bases for V and 4 bases for J; bases not matched to a gene: 6. Per germline, CDR1 MNHEY and CDR2 SVGAGI. The CDR3 protein is CASREGQGITEAFF. Here the CDR3 DNA reads TGTGCCAGCAGGGAGGGACAGGGAATCACTGAAGCTTTCTTT.

The chain's CDR3 is CASSISGNYEQYF. The CDR3 bases are TGTGCCAGTAGTATATCCGGGAACTACGAGCAGTACTTC. The chain combines TRBV19 with TRBJ2-7; perhaps TRBD2 as D (5 bases). With 2 bases removed from V and 3 bases from J, the gap between germline ends came to 8 bases. Germline-derived CDR1 and CDR2 are LNHDA and SQIVND (reference sequence). This CDR3 contains 13 residues.